The 19 T cell receptor beta chains given below trace back to one sample, sequenced in a study of spatial heterogeneity in lung cancer. Using its own MiXCR run on the 5' RACE reads, TCRdb lists one record per CDR3 protein. This table has just under 95,000 distinct CDR3 sequences, over 9.5% appearing once. Time point in this sample: sample taken at primary tumor resection. This material consisted of PBMCs, taken at surgery. The receptors originated from a male donor with early-stage non-small cell lung cancer.

V and J are TRBV20-1 and TRBJ2-7, with D uncertain. The length of the CDR3 is 9 residues. From germline, CDR1 is DFQATT and CDR2 SNEGSKA (reference sequence). Trimming left V 5 bases short and J 2 bases short, with 1 base between. CDR3 protein: CSAAYEQYF. The CDR3 nucleotides are TGCAGTGCTGCCTACGAGCAGTACTTC.

This clonotype was observed at least ten times. This chain links TRBV7-2 with TRBJ2-1, with 7 bases fitting TRBD2. Germline-derived CDR1 and CDR2 are SGHTA and FQGNSA. CDR3 size: 15 residues. Trimming cost V 1 base and J 0 bases; bases outside gene matches: 0. The CDR3 coding sequence is TGTGCCAGCAGCTTAGAGCGGGGCTCCTACAATGAGCAGTTCTTC. This sequence encodes CASSLERGSYNEQFF.

A few counts support this clonotype. The chain combines TRBV9 with TRBJ1-6, with D maybe TRBD1 (6 bases). The CDR3 totals 14 residues. Germline V gene data show CDR1 as SGDLS and CDR2 as YYNGEE. Between the trimmed V and J ends, which lost 0 bases and 9 bases, there was a span of 10 bases. The CDR3 spells CASSVESGVSPLHF. Here the CDR3 DNA reads TGTGCCAGCAGCGTAGAGTCAGGGGTTTCACCCCTCCACTTT.

This clonotype appeared a few times. V usage is TRBV3-1 and J usage is TRBJ2-3, with D uncertain. Germline CDR1 and CDR2: LGHDT and YNNKEL (reference sequence). This CDR3 spans 11 amino acids. Trimming took 8 bases from V and 5 from J, leaving 8 bases between them. In DNA, the CDR3 is TGTGCCAGCGGGTGGAAAGATACGCAGTATTTT. It specifies CASGWKDTQYF.

This chain uses TRBV10-3 with TRBJ2-3; the D is unclear. The CDR3 is 14 residues long. V was shortened by 4 bases and J by 1 base, with 9 bases between the two germline ends. Per the germline V gene, CDR1 is ENHRY and CDR2 is SYGVKD. The CDR3 region is CAISGSARTDTQYF. CDR3 nucleotides: TGTGCCATCAGTGGGTCGGCCCGCACAGATACGCAGTATTTT.

Points on this clonotype: A read error may produce the germline difference seen at one junction end. The V call is TRBV28, the J call TRBJ1-6, with D possibly TRBD1 on 5 matching bases. CDR3 length: 16 amino acids. CDR1 and CDR2 (germline): MDHEN, SYDVKM. The CDR3 reads CASRPTGARLSSPLHF. As DNA, the CDR3 is TGTGCTAGCAGACCTACTGGGGCGAGACTCTCTTCACCCCTCCACTTT.

This clonotype was counted many times. The rearrangement uses TRBV7-9 and TRBJ1-4; TRBD1 agrees at 9 bases. CDR3 length: 14 residues. The V gene's germline CDR1 is SEHNR and CDR2 FQNEAQ (reference sequence). V dropped 4 bases and J dropped 5; count of bases not matched to a gene: 2. CDR3 sequence: CASSSGQGNEKLFF. CDR3 in DNA: TGTGCCAGCAGCTCCGGACAGGGGAATGAAAAACTGTTTTTT.

This clonotype was detected only a few times. One end of the junction is discordant with germline, which a read error may explain. The V call is TRBV7-7, the J call TRBJ2-2; 9 positions match TRBD2. The CDR3 is 16 residues long. Germline V gene lookup returns CDR1 SSHAT and CDR2 FNYEAQ (reference sequence). CDR3 residues: CASSLEGLASTGELFF. The CDR3 DNA reads TGTGCTAGCAGCTTAGAAGGACTAGCGTCAACCGGGGAGCTGTTTTTT.

This clonotype was observed many times. J is TRBJ2-1 and V is TRBV5-1, with D perhaps matching TRBD1 (6 bases). This CDR3 contains 12 residues. Germline-derived CDR1 and CDR2 are SGHRS and YFSETQ. V lost 3 bases, J lost 7 bases, and 8 bases lay in between. DNA of the CDR3: TGCGCCAGCAGCTCCAGGGGTAATGAGCAGTTCTTC. Its translation is CASSSRGNEQFF.

This clonotype showed up many times. The chain is built from TRBV20-1 and TRBJ2-1; D unclear. V lost 1 base and J lost 6, with 1 base in between. CDR1 and CDR2 (germline): DFQATT, SNEGSKA (reference sequence). The CDR3 runs to 10 residues. The DNA of the CDR3 is TGCAGTGCTAGAGCCAATGAGCAGTTCTTC. Translated: CSARANEQFF.

This clonotype showed up just a few times. This chain links TRBV29-1 with TRBJ1-6, with D perhaps TRBD1 (5 bases). The ends were cut back, 4 bases at V and 8 bases at J, with 9 bases in the middle. CDR1 and CDR2 (germline): SQVTM, ANQGSEA. The CDR3 is made up of 12 amino acids. CDR3 loop: CSVGGGDSPLHF. DNA for the CDR3: TGCAGCGTTGGGGGAGGGGATTCACCCCTCCACTTT.

The chain uses TRBV11-2 and TRBJ2-1; 9 positions match TRBD1. The J segment lost 8 bases and the V segment lost 6 bases, leaving 5 bases of the junction unmatched. This CDR3 has 13 amino acids. Per the germline V gene, CDR1 is SGHAT and CDR2 is FQNNGV. The CDR3 DNA reads TGTGCCAGCAGTCTGGGACAGGGCTATGAGCAGTTCTTC. Translation: CASSLGQGYEQFF.

This clonotype was seen more than once but under ten times. The chain is built from TRBV29-1 and TRBJ2-3, with D possibly TRBD2 on 5 matching bases. This CDR3 comprises 15 residues. The V gene lost 1 base and the J gene lost 5 bases, with 16 bases spanning the gap. Germline CDR1 is SQVTM and CDR2 is ANQGSEA. The CDR3 DNA sequence: TGCAGCGTTGAAGTGCGGGCGGCGTACCTAGATACGCAGTATTTT. This encodes CSVEVRAAYLDTQYF.

The V gene is TRBV28, the J gene TRBJ2-7; D not resolved. With 3 bases removed from V and 6 bases from J, the gap between germline ends came to 9 bases. Germline V CDR1 and CDR2: MDHEN, SYDVKM. The CDR3 has 12 residues. The CDR3 reads CASSFRLVEQYF. The CDR3 DNA reads as TGTGCCAGCAGTTTCCGCTTAGTCGAGCAGTACTTC.

This clonotype was detected a few times. The V and J genes are TRBV7-2 and TRBJ1-4; TRBD1 agrees at 7 bases. V dropped 7 bases and J dropped 7; count of bases not matched to a gene: 12. The V gene's germline CDR1 is SGHTA and CDR2 FQGNSA. This CDR3 is built from 15 residues. The CDR3 reads CASTSQGGLGEKLFF. Written as DNA, the CDR3 is TGTGCCAGCACCTCCCAGGGGGGGCTGGGTGAAAAACTGTTTTTT.

The chain carries TRBV20-1 and TRBJ2-1, with 8 bases matching TRBD2. Germline V CDR1 and CDR2: DFQATT, SNEGSKA (reference sequence). V shed 2 bases, J shed 3 bases, and the junction held 9 bases outside the gene matches. This CDR3 has 16 amino acids. CDR3 in amino acids: CSARPNSGRSYNEQFF. The CDR3 DNA is TGCAGTGCTAGACCGAACAGCGGGAGAAGCTACAATGAGCAGTTCTTC.

In its sample, this clonotype was seen many times. This rearrangement joins TRBV24-1 to TRBJ1-4; tentatively, D is TRBD1 (6 bases). This CDR3 is 15 amino acids long. The ends were cut back, 9 bases at V and 1 base at J, with 14 bases in the middle. CDR1 KGHDR and CDR2 SFDVKD come from the germline V gene. CDR3 protein: CATGRQEGTNEKLFF. The CDR3 coding sequence is TGTGCCACCGGCAGACAGGAAGGAACTAATGAAAAACTGTTTTTT.

The chain is built from TRBV6-1 and TRBJ2-2; D is possibly TRBD1 (6 bases). The CDR3 has 13 residues. V dropped 8 bases and J dropped 4 bases, with 11 bases sitting between them. CDR1 is MNHNS, CDR2 SASEGT, per germline. The CDR3, as DNA: TGTGCCAGCGACAGGCTTGGCACCGGGGAGCTGTTTTTT. Translated, it gives CASDRLGTGELFF.

This clonotype came up a few times. The chain has TRBV6-2 or TRBV6-3 and TRBJ1-5; 8 nucleotides align to TRBD1. The CDR3 runs 19 residues. The germline CDR1 and CDR2 sequences are MNHEY and SVGEGT. Unmatched junction bases numbered 17, after V lost 0 bases and J lost 7 bases. The CDR3 spells CASSYSNRVRTGKIQPQHF. The CDR3 DNA is TGTGCCAGCAGTTACTCGAACAGGGTAAGGACAGGGAAAATCCAGCCCCAGCATTTT.